This T cell receptor (beta chain) was recovered during a study of PD-1 blockade in classical Hodgkin lymphoma. Study observations and caveats: It was CD4+ TCR diversity, not CD8+, that rose significantly by C4D1. Before treatment, TCR diversity in newly diagnosed patients was reportedly lower than in healthy donors.

Trimming took off 4 bases at V and 5 bases at J, with 12 bases between the two ends. Germline V gene sequence: CDR1 LGHNA, CDR2 YNFKEQ. The CDR3 has 14 residues. As regards this clone: Antigen unknown.

Clones were read by immunoSEQ multiplex PCR, and TCRdb kept only the in-frame ones, dropping some. The table shows some 25,000 clones, with around 90% occurring only once. Brentuximab vedotin exposure varied, and every patient relapsed after autologous stem cell transplantation. Magnetic negative selection of thawed PBMCs yielded the CD8+ T cells. J is TRBJ2-1 and V is TRBV4-2; tentative D call: TRBD2 (6 bases). The sequence came from a human donor with classical Hodgkin lymphoma. Source: CD8+ T cells from blood, taken at baseline. The DNA of the CDR3 is TGTGCCAGCAGCCGAAAGTGGGGGGACAATGAGCAGTTCTTC. It encodes CASSRKWGDNEQFF.